These 9 T cell receptor beta chains share one sample of origin, sequenced in a study of control samples from healthy donors and cancer patients. The method was immunoSEQ multiplex PCR; TCRdb's version includes in-frame clones alone and lacks a portion of them. Seen here are 98,000 or so clones, roughly four fifths observed once, and the top ten hold about 7%. The specimen was blood. The receptors here all came from a man aged 18-30 years in good health.

The rearrangement links TRBV14 to TRBJ1-2; the match to TRBD1 covers 8 bases. V shed 4 bases, J shed 2 bases, and the junction held 6 bases outside the gene matches. The CDR3 covers 15 residues. Per the germline V gene, CDR1 is SGHDN and CDR2 is FVKESK. The CDR3 loop reads CASSRDRTGNYGYTF. The CDR3 bases are TGTGCCAGCAGCCGAGATAGGACAGGGAACTATGGCTACACCTTC.

The V gene is TRBV19, the J gene TRBJ1-2; TRBD1 matches at 8 bases. Germline V gives CDR1 LNHDA, CDR2 SQIVND (reference sequence). The CDR3 runs 11 residues. With V trimmed by 7 bases and J by 8 bases, 3 bases remained unmatched. In nucleotides, the CDR3 is TGTGCCAGTACGGACAGGGACGGCTACACCTTC. This translates into CASTDRDGYTF.

V is TRBV7-2 and J is TRBJ2-3, with 13 bases lining up with TRBD2. Germline CDR1 and CDR2: SGHTA and FQGNSA. Germline trimming cut 4 bases from V and 3 bases from J; bases unmatched to any gene: 7. The length of the CDR3 is 17 residues. In DNA form, the CDR3 reads TGTGCCAGCAGCTCATGGACTAGCGGGGGTAGTACAGATACGCAGTATTTT. Translating it yields CASSSWTSGGSTDTQYF.

This chain joins TRBV7-9 and TRBJ1-1; 10 positions agree with TRBD1. The CDR3 spans 15 residues. Germline trimming cut 0 bases from V and 4 bases from J; bases unmatched to any gene: 2. The germline V gene encodes CDR1 SEHNR and CDR2 FQNEAQ (reference sequence). This CDR3 is CASSLAGQGSTEAFF. The CDR3 DNA reads as TGTGCCAGCAGCTTAGCGGGACAGGGGAGCACTGAAGCTTTCTTT.

The CDR3 protein is CASSIVGTGSTDTQYF. The CDR3 DNA follows: TGTGCCAGTAGTATTGTGGGGACGGGTAGCACAGATACGCAGTATTTT. This rearrangement joins TRBV19 to TRBJ2-3; D is perhaps TRBD1 or TRBD2 (5 bases each). This CDR3 has 16 residues. Germline CDR1 LNHDA, CDR2 SQIVND (reference sequence). V lost 3 bases, J lost 0 bases, and 13 bases lay in between.

As for this clone: The identical CDR3 is also encoded by other nucleotide sequences in the sample. The J gene is TRBJ2-5, the V gene TRBV6-4, with no clear D. The germline V gene encodes CDR1 MRHNA and CDR2 SNTAGT. This CDR3 has 11 residues. Deletions cut 6 bases from V and 4 bases from J, with 6 bases between. The CDR3 DNA follows: TGTGCCAGCAGCAACGGAGAGACCCAGTACTTC. Translated, it gives CASSNGETQYF.

This clone turned up a few times. Sequence at one end of the junction differs from germline and may be a read error. The V call is TRBV7-2, the J call TRBJ1-3, with D tentatively TRBD1 (5 bases). The CDR3 covers 17 residues. Germline CDR1 reads SGHTA; CDR2 reads FQGNSA. The CDR3, as DNA: TGTGCCAGCAGCTTAGGGGCGGGACGCCAGTCTGGAGACACCATATATTTT. Translation: CASSLGAGRQSGDTIYF.

V and J are TRBV19 and TRBJ2-2, with 13 bases aligning to TRBD2. Germline V lookup: CDR1 LNHDA, CDR2 SQIVND (reference sequence). After removal of 6 bases from V and 3 bases from J, the junction contained 7 bases not matched to a gene. The CDR3 contains 17 residues. In DNA form, the CDR3 reads TGTGCCAGTAGCCCTGGGACTAGCGGGGTACACACCGGGGAGCTGTTTTTT. Protein sequence: CASSPGTSGVHTGELFF.

In this sample, this clone turned up a few times. V is TRBV19 and J is TRBJ1-6, with D uncertain. The CDR3 loop spans 13 amino acids. V shed 8 bases and J shed 3 bases, with 8 bases lying between them. Germline values: CDR1 LNHDA, CDR2 SQIVND (reference sequence). The CDR3 bases are TGTGCCAGTGCGGGCCTCTATAATTCACCCCTCCACTTT. Translated, it gives CASAGLYNSPLHF. The whole variable domain, filled in from reference TRBV19 and TRBJ1-6, reads DGGITQSPKYLFRKEGQNVTLSCEQNLNHDAMYWYRQDPGQGLRLIYYSQIVNDFQKGDIAEGYSVSREKKESFPLTVTSAQKNPTAFYLCASAGLYNSPLHFGNGTRLTVT.